This T cell receptor beta chain was captured by sequencing in a study of blood T cell repertoires in COVID-19. Study context: The origin of the acute and convalescent COVID-19 samples was the United States, Italy and Spain. T cells, B-cell-depleted T cells, or PBMCs provided the cDNA or gDNA that served as material.

Authors' processing steps: Nucleated cell number was recorded as an estimate derived from reference gene primer amplification. The assay was immunoSEQ multiplex PCR, and TCRdb's table has in-frame clones only and misses some. V and J calls plus clone size are reproduced from that table; the DNA served to infer D and trimming. Of 95,000 to 100,000 clones detected, about 92% appear once; the ten largest clones hold 5.7%. The CDR3 length is 14 residues. CDR1 is SGHNT and CDR2 is YYREEE in the germline V gene (reference sequence). Germline trimming cut 1 base from V and 1 base from J; bases unmatched to any gene: 2.

Sequences were obtained from peripheral blood. The sequence derives from a middle-aged man with active COVID-19. The chain uses TRBV5-4 and TRBJ2-7; 7 bases fit TRBD1. DNA for the CDR3: TGTGCCAGCAGCTTGAGGGACAGTTCCTACGAGCAGTACTTC. Its translation is CASSLRDSSYEQYF. Supplemented by reference TRBV5-4 and TRBJ2-7, the full variable domain reads ETGVTQSPTHLIKTRGQQVTLRCSSQSGHNTVSWYQQALGQGPQFIFQYYREEENGRGNFPPRFSGLQFPNYSSELNVNALELDDSALYLCASSLRDSSYEQYFGPGTRLTVT.